What follows is one TCR beta chain and its context. Each CDR3 protein gets one entry after TCRdb re-called the 5' RACE reads with MiXCR. The table records 60,000 to 65,000 distinct CDR3 sequences, roughly 30% of them present only once. Purified naive CD4+ T cells were depleted of CD25+ Tregs. Sequencing used tumor-infiltrating naive CD4+ T cells sorted from the breast tumor. Subset indicated: naive CD4+ T cells, CD4+CD45RA+CD25-. This receptor was taken from a female donor with breast cancer.

CDR3 amino acids: CASSQIYPNTEAFF. CDR3 coding DNA: TGTGCCAGCAGCCAGATTTACCCGAACACTGAAGCTTTCTTT. The chain is built from TRBV3-1 and TRBJ1-1; D is uncertain. Germline CDR1 is LGHDT and CDR2 is YNNKEL (reference sequence). Trimming left V 3 bases short and J 1 base short, with 9 bases between. The CDR3 runs to 14 residues. The whole variable domain, remainder taken from reference TRBV3-1 and TRBJ1-1, is DTAVSQTPKYLVTQMGNDKSIKCEQNLGHDTMYWYKQDSKKFLKIMFSYNNKELIINETVPNRFSPKSPDKAHLNLHINSLELGDSAVYFCASSQIYPNTEAFFGQGTRLTVV.